What follows are 32 T cell receptor beta chains derived from one specimen sequenced in a study of blood T cell repertoires in COVID-19. Produced via immunoSEQ multiplex PCR; TCRdb's table is partial and in-frame only. This table has more than 70,000 clones, 70% to 90% appearing once. Input material: peripheral blood. These receptors came from a man older than 75 with active or convalescent COVID-19.

V usage is TRBV6-2 or TRBV6-3 and J usage is TRBJ2-3, with TRBD2 as a possible D gene (5 bases). There are 16 residues in the CDR3. CDR1 is MNHEY and CDR2 is SVGEGT in the germline V gene. V lost 6 bases to trimming and J lost 6 bases, with 22 bases between them. The CDR3 DNA follows: TGTGCCAGCAGCCCCACACCCGCGGGCCTAGGGGATACGCAGTATTTT. Its translation: CASSPTPAGLGDTQYF.

This CDR3 reads CASSQDFNEQYF. As DNA, the CDR3 is TGTGCCAGCAGCCAAGATTTTAATGAGCAGTACTTC. This chain uses TRBV14 with TRBJ2-7; D call uncertain. Between the trimmed V and J ends, which lost 0 bases and 7 bases, there was a span of 7 bases. This CDR3 is 12 amino acids long. Germline lookup yields CDR1 SGHDN and CDR2 FVKESK.

The rearrangement links TRBV28 to TRBJ1-3; D call uncertain. Germline lookup yields CDR1 MDHEN and CDR2 SYDVKM. This CDR3 is 12 amino acids long. V was clipped by 3 bases and J by 4 bases, with 4 bases between them. CDR3 coding DNA: TGTGCCAGCAGTTTGGCCGGAAACACCATATATTTT. Its protein product is CASSLAGNTIYF.

This sequence joins TRBV29-1 and TRBJ1-1, with D perhaps TRBD1 (6 bases). The CDR3 consists of 13 residues. V was cut by 3 bases and J by 6 bases, with 14 bases left in between. Germline V CDR1 and CDR2: SQVTM, ANQGSEA. CDR3 DNA sequence: TGCAGCGTTGAGAAGGGGGGGGTCCCTGAAGCTTTCTTT. This codes for CSVEKGGVPEAFF.

CDR3 residues: CASSYPGVNTIYF. In DNA form, the CDR3 reads TGTGCCAGCAGTTATCCCGGGGTAAACACCATATATTTT. This chain connects TRBV6-6 to TRBJ1-3; unclear D gene. CDR1 and CDR2 (germline): MNHNY, SVGAGI (reference sequence). This CDR3 contains 13 residues. V shed 3 bases and J shed 6 bases, with 9 bases lying between them.

V is TRBV19 and J is TRBJ1-2; TRBD1 might be the D (5 bases). The CDR3 runs 13 residues. Germline-derived CDR1 and CDR2 are LNHDA and SQIVND (reference sequence). Trimming took 5 bases from V and 2 from J, leaving 9 bases between them. CDR3 loop: CASSDRANYGYTF. DNA of the CDR3: TGTGCCAGTAGTGACAGAGCGAACTATGGCTACACCTTC.

The CDR3 DNA follows: TGTGCCAGCTCACCACCCAATGGGGCAGGGTCTACCTTC. It yields the protein CASSPPNGAGSTF. This chain uses TRBV18 with TRBJ1-2, with D perhaps matching TRBD1 (5 bases). Per germline, CDR1 KGHSH and CDR2 LQKENI. There are 13 residues in the CDR3. V dropped 0 bases and J dropped 14 bases, with 16 bases sitting between them.

The rearrangement joins TRBV2 to TRBJ2-1, with TRBD2 matching 7 bases. J was trimmed by 2 bases and V by 0 bases; bases with no gene match: 4. CDR3 size: 16 residues. Per the germline V gene, CDR1 is SNHLY and CDR2 is FYNNEI. CDR3 coding DNA: TGTGCCAGCAGTGAAGCGCTCGGGAGGACCTACAATGAGCAGTTCTTC. Protein product: CASSEALGRTYNEQFF.

The J gene is TRBJ2-5, the V gene TRBV5-1; TRBD2 aligns across 9 bases. With 0 bases clipped from V and 5 bases from J, the junction kept 17 bases outside the gene matches. The CDR3 covers 19 residues. The germline CDR1 and CDR2 sequences are SGHRS and YFSETQ. The CDR3 DNA sequence: TGCGCCAGCAGCTTGGCTATGCGGGAGGGCCACCGTCAGGGTGAGACCCAGTACTTC. Translating it yields CASSLAMREGHRQGETQYF. Full variable domain (remainder filled in from reference TRBV5-1 and TRBJ2-5): KAGVTQTPRYLIKTRGQQVTLSCSPISGHRSVSWYQQTPGQGLQFLFEYFSETQRNKGNFPGRFSGRQFSNSRSEMNVSTLELGDSALYLCASSLAMREGHRQGETQYFGPGTRLLVL.

The J gene is TRBJ2-1, the V gene TRBV11-2; 12 nucleotides align to TRBD2. This CDR3 spans 15 amino acids. The V and J ends lost 6 bases and 6 bases, in that order; junction bases with no gene match: 6. Germline values: CDR1 SGHAT, CDR2 FQNNGV. The CDR3 is CASRSSGRAGNEQFF. DNA for the CDR3: TGTGCCAGCAGATCTAGCGGGAGGGCCGGCAATGAGCAGTTCTTC.

The chain recombines TRBV5-5 with TRBJ2-3, with D possibly being TRBD1 (6 bases). CDR3 size: 13 residues. Trimming left V 5 bases short and J 6 bases short, with 13 bases between. Per the germline V gene, CDR1 is SGHKS and CDR2 is YYEKEE (reference sequence). In DNA, the CDR3 is TGTGCCAGCAGTATGGGGGCCCCTGATACGCAGTATTTT. It codes for CASSMGAPDTQYF.

In DNA form, the CDR3 reads TGCGCCAGCAGCATGAGCGGGTCTCCCTCCTACGAGCAGTACTTC. Translating gives CASSMSGSPSYEQYF. The chain joins TRBV5-1 to TRBJ2-7; TRBD2 might be the D (6 bases). Trimming shortened V by 4 bases and J by 0 bases, and 14 bases separated the two germline ends. CDR1 and CDR2 (germline): SGHRS, YFSETQ. The CDR3 runs 15 residues.

This clone ranks as medium-sized. The V gene is TRBV11-2, the J gene TRBJ2-1; 13 bases fit TRBD2. V shed 4 bases, J shed 8 bases, and the junction held 8 bases outside the gene matches. This CDR3 spans 16 amino acids. Germline V gene lookup returns CDR1 SGHAT and CDR2 FQNNGV. Written as DNA, the CDR3 is TGTGCCAGCAGCTCCCGGACTAGCGGGAGTTCTCATGAGCAGTTCTTC. This gives the protein CASSSRTSGSSHEQFF.

The rearrangement joins TRBV7-9 to TRBJ1-5; D is perhaps TRBD1 (6 bases). CDR3 length equals 14 residues. V gave up 2 bases and J gave up 7 bases, with 12 bases separating them. Germline V gene lookup returns CDR1 SEHNR and CDR2 FQNEAQ (reference sequence). CDR3 bases: TGTGCCAGCAGCTTATCACAGGGTAGACAGCCCCAGCATTTT. Translation: CASSLSQGRQPQHF.

This clone was counted once. The rearrangement links TRBV27 to TRBJ2-7; 7 bases are a match to TRBD1. The CDR3 totals 15 residues. CDR1 and CDR2 (germline): MNHEY, SMNVEV (reference sequence). V shed 7 bases, J shed 2 bases, and the junction held 11 bases outside the gene matches. The CDR3 DNA sequence: TGTGCCAGCACCTCCAGCGGCAGGGGGACCTACGAGCAGTACTTC. Protein product: CASTSSGRGTYEQYF.

V gene TRBV15 combines with J gene TRBJ2-2, with a possible D match to TRBD1 (5 bases). V was shortened by 0 bases and J by 5 bases, with 10 bases between the two germline ends. This CDR3 contains 15 residues. Germline V gene sequence: CDR1 LNHNV, CDR2 YYDKDF (reference sequence). CDR3 amino acids: CATSREQEGTGELFF. For the CDR3, the DNA is TGTGCCACCAGCAGAGAACAGGAAGGGACCGGGGAGCTGTTTTTT.

V and J are TRBV24-1 and TRBJ1-4; TRBD1 matches at 10 bases. Trimming at V came to 4 bases and at J to 7 bases, leaving 5 bases not matched to a gene. The germline gives CDR1 KGHDR, CDR2 SFDVKD. CDR3 length: 15 residues. This chain's CDR3 is CATSDPGQGLEKLFF. CDR3 nucleotide sequence: TGTGCCACCAGTGACCCGGGACAGGGGCTTGAAAAACTGTTTTTT.

This clone turned up a few times. The rearrangement links TRBV4-1 to TRBJ1-4; D gene unclear. The germline V gene has CDR1 MGHRA and CDR2 YSYEKL. V shed 5 bases and J shed 7 bases, with 11 bases lying between them. This CDR3 is 13 amino acids long. The DNA of the CDR3 is TGCGCCAGCAGCTGGCAGGAGGGTGAAAAACTGTTTTTT. This codes for CASSWQEGEKLFF.

J is TRBJ2-3 and V is TRBV6-1, with 9 positions matching TRBD2. This CDR3 is built from 17 residues. Germline CDR1 reads MNHNS; CDR2 reads SASEGT. The V and J ends lost 3 bases and 4 bases, in that order; junction bases with no gene match: 11. The CDR3, as DNA: TGTGCCAGCAGTGACGCTGGGGTAGCGGGAGTATCAGATACGCAGTATTTT. Its protein product is CASSDAGVAGVSDTQYF.

J is TRBJ2-7 and V is TRBV11-3; 9 nucleotides match TRBD2. CDR1 is SGHNT, CDR2 YENEEA, per germline. The CDR3 totals 15 residues. V lost 1 base and J lost 2; bases outside the gene matches: 3. The CDR3 protein is CASSLGLAGPYEQYF. Written as DNA, the CDR3 is TGTGCCAGCAGCTTAGGTCTAGCGGGACCCTACGAGCAGTACTTC.

The chain couples TRBV4-3 to TRBJ1-5; no definite D call. Between the trimmed V and J ends, which lost 4 bases and 5 bases, there was a span of 12 bases. CDR1 LGHNA and CDR2 YSLEER come from the germline V gene. CDR3 length: 14 amino acids. In DNA, the CDR3 is TGCGCCAGCAGCCCAGGACTTCGGGATCAGCCCCAGCATTTT. Translating it yields CASSPGLRDQPQHF.

This clone has more than one count but fewer than ten. The genes are TRBV6-1 and TRBJ2-5; 7 bases are shared with TRBD2. The junction had 7 bases not matched to a gene; V was cut back by 1 base and J by 2 bases. The germline V gene has CDR1 MNHNS and CDR2 SASEGT. This CDR3 is 16 amino acids long. The CDR3 loop is CASSEGLAANQETQYF. The CDR3 DNA is TGTGCCAGCAGTGAAGGACTAGCTGCTAATCAAGAGACCCAGTACTTC.

This clone was found once. The chain is built from TRBV6-5 and TRBJ1-2; TRBD1 agrees at 7 bases. CDR3 length: 15 amino acids. J was trimmed by 7 bases and V by 2 bases; bases with no gene match: 10. Germline V gene sequence: CDR1 MNHEY, CDR2 SVGAGI. The CDR3 DNA is TGTGCCAGCAGTTACGCCCAAACAGGGGTCGGTGGCTACACCTTC. This codes for CASSYAQTGVGGYTF.

This clone was picked up one time. The chain employs TRBV6-2 or TRBV6-3 and TRBJ2-7; 12 nucleotides match TRBD2. Per the germline V gene, CDR1 is MNHEY and CDR2 is SVGEGT. V was pared by 4 bases and J by 4 bases, with 8 bases of the junction left unmatched. The CDR3 spans 16 residues. The CDR3 is CASSSRLAGVWYEQYF. The CDR3 coding sequence is TGTGCCAGCAGTTCCCGACTAGCGGGAGTGTGGTACGAGCAGTACTTC.

The rearrangement links TRBV3-1 (or the pseudogene TRBV3-2) to TRBJ1-2; 7 bases fit TRBD1. From germline, CDR1 is LGHDT and CDR2 YNNKEL (reference sequence). There are 15 residues in the CDR3. V shed 4 bases, J shed 0 bases, and the junction held 5 bases outside the gene matches. The CDR3 coding sequence is TGTGCCAGCAGCCTACAGGGGACCTCTAACTATGGCTACACCTTC. Translated, it gives CASSLQGTSNYGYTF.

This chain connects TRBV25-1 to TRBJ2-5; 10 bases agree with TRBD1. V shed 4 bases, J shed 5 bases, and the junction held 4 bases outside the gene matches. Germline V lookup: CDR1 MGHDK, CDR2 SYGVNS. CDR3 length: 14 amino acids. This CDR3 reads CASSGQGARETQYF. CDR3 coding DNA: TGTGCCAGCAGTGGACAGGGGGCTAGGGAGACCCAGTACTTC.

The chain combines TRBV7-2 with TRBJ1-1; the match to TRBD1 covers 7 bases. Trimming took 5 bases from V and 11 from J; bases not matched to a gene: 8. The CDR3 length is 12 residues. Germline V CDR1 and CDR2: SGHTA, FQGNSA. CDR3 in DNA: TGTGCCAGCAGCACCCCAGGGGGGACGGCTTTCTTT. It yields the protein CASSTPGGTAFF.

This clone was seen a single time. J is TRBJ2-1 and V is TRBV6-5; TRBD2 agrees at 8 bases. The V gene's germline CDR1 is MNHEY and CDR2 SVGAGI. V gave up 5 bases and J gave up 2 bases; unmatched junction bases: 5. This CDR3 contains 15 residues. The CDR3 reads CASSRTSGTYNEQFF. The CDR3 DNA follows: TGTGCCAGCAGTCGTACTAGCGGCACCTACAATGAGCAGTTCTTC.

This chain connects TRBV4-2 to TRBJ1-2, with 8 nucleotides matching TRBD1. This CDR3 contains 14 residues. V shed 1 base and J 7 bases; nucleotides not matched to a gene: 5. Germline CDR1 is LGHNA and CDR2 is YNFKEQ. The CDR3 sequence: CASSQGRGLPGYTF. The CDR3 DNA is TGTGCCAGCAGCCAAGGCAGGGGGCTGCCTGGCTACACCTTC.

J is TRBJ2-2 and V is TRBV19; 13 bases fit TRBD2. Trimming took 6 bases from V and 5 from J; bases not matched to a gene: 6. The CDR3 has 16 residues. Per the germline V gene, CDR1 is LNHDA and CDR2 is SQIVND (reference sequence). The CDR3 sequence: CASRLAGGTRTGELFF. As DNA, the CDR3 is TGTGCCAGTAGACTAGCGGGAGGGACTCGGACCGGGGAGCTGTTTTTT.

This CDR3 is CASSLVPGGNTEAFF. The DNA of the CDR3 is TGCGCCAGCAGCTTGGTACCGGGGGGCAACACTGAAGCTTTCTTT. V is TRBV5-1 and J is TRBJ1-1, with D possibly matching TRBD1 (6 bases). V was pared by 0 bases and J by 2 bases, with 11 bases between. From germline, CDR1 is SGHRS and CDR2 YFSETQ. This CDR3 has 15 residues.

The rearrangement links TRBV7-9 to TRBJ1-1; D call uncertain. Germline-derived CDR1 and CDR2 are SEHNR and FQNEAQ (reference sequence). The CDR3 is 13 amino acids. The V gene lost 1 base and the J gene lost 8 bases, with 11 bases spanning the gap. CDR3 sequence reads: CASSLVLAGEAFF. CDR3 nucleotides: TGTGCCAGCAGCTTAGTACTGGCAGGAGAAGCTTTCTTT.